The 2 T cell receptor beta chains listed next were all sequenced from one sample in a study of blood T cell repertoires in COVID-19. The method was immunoSEQ multiplex PCR; TCRdb's version includes in-frame clones alone and lacks a portion of them. This sample has 70,000 to 85,000 clones, with approximately 90% found just once. Sequencing was carried out using peripheral blood. The receptors stem from a man between 65 and 80 years old with active or convalescent COVID-19.

This clone was counted a single time. This chain uses TRBV30 with TRBJ2-7; 7 nucleotides agree with TRBD1. The CDR3 spans 14 residues. The trim removed 0 bases at V and 3 bases at J, leaving 5 bases unmatched. The germline CDR1 and CDR2 sequences are GTSNPN and SVGIG (reference sequence). The CDR3 DNA follows: TGTGCCTGGAGTGTACTGACAGGGATCTACGAGCAGTACTTC. It specifies CAWSVLTGIYEQYF.

This clone occurred a few times. The V call is TRBV5-5, the J call TRBJ1-1, with TRBD1 as a possible D gene (5 bases). The V gene lost 4 bases and the J gene lost 4 bases, with 11 bases spanning the gap. This CDR3 comprises 13 residues. Germline V gene data show CDR1 as SGHKS and CDR2 as YYEKEE (reference sequence). In DNA form, the CDR3 reads TGTGCCAGCAGCCGGACCAGGGTCACTGAAGCTTTCTTT. Protein product: CASSRTRVTEAFF. The full variable domain, rest sourced from reference TRBV5-5 and TRBJ1-1, is DAGVTQSPTHLIKTRGQQVTLRCSPISGHKSVSWYQQVLGQGPQFIFQYYEKEERGRGNFPDRFSARQFPNYSSELNVNALLLGDSALYLCASSRTRVTEAFFGQGTRLTVV.